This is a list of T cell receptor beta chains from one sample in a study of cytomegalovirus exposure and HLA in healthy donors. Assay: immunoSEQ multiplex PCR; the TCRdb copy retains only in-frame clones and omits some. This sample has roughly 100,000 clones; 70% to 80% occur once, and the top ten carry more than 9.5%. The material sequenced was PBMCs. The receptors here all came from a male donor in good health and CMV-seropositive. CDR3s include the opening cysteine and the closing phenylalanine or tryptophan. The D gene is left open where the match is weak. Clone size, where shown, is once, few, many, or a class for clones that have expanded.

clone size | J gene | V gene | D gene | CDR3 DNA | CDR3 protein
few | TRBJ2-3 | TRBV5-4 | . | TGTGCCAGCAGCTCCTGGGACAACCCTCATACGCAGTATTTT | CASSSWDNPHTQYF
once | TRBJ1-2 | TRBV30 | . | TGTGCCTGGCGTTCGGATCGGGAGGTCTATGGCTACACCTTC | CAWRSDREVYGYTF
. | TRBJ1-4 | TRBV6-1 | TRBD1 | TGTGCCAGCAGTGACCCCATGGGAAGGGGGCTTGAAAAACTGTTTTTT | CASSDPMGRGLEKLFF
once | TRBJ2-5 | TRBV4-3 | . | TGCGCCAGCAGCCAAGAAGACCAGGACTACGAACAGTACTTC | CASSQEDQDYEQYF
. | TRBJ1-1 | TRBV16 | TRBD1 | TGTGCCAGCAGCTCCCAGACAGGGGACACTGAAGCTTTCTTT | CASSSQTGDTEAFF
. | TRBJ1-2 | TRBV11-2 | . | TGTGCCAGCAGTTCTCGGACTGCCCGGGTTGGCTACACCTTC | CASSSRTARVGYTF
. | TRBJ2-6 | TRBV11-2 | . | TGTGCCAGCAGCTTAAGCCGCTCTGGGGCCAACGTCCTGACTTTC | CASSLSRSGANVLTF
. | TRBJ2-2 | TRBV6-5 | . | TGTGCCAGCAGTGCACAGGTTTCTACCGGGGAGCTGTTTTTT | CASSAQVSTGELFF
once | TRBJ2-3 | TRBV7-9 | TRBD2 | TGTGCCAGCAGCCCGACTAGCGGTCTGAGAGGGGATACGCAGTATTTT | CASSPTSGLRGDTQYF
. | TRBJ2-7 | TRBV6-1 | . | TGTGCCAGCAGTGAAAATCAGGGGTCCTACGAGCAGTACTTC | CASSENQGSYEQYF
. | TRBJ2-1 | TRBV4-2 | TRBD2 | TGTGCCAGCAGCCGGTCTAGCGGGAGGGGGGACAATGAGCAGTTCTTC | CASSRSSGRGDNEQFF
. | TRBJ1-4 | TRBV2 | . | TGTGCCAGCAGTGAAACGCGGGACCTTAGTAATGAAAAACTGTTTTTT | CASSETRDLSNEKLFF
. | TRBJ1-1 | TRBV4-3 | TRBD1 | TGCGCCAGCAGCCAGAACAGGGGCACTGAAGCTTTCTTT | CASSQNRGTEAFF
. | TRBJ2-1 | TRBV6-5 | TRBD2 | TGTGCCAGCAGCGCTACTAGCGGGGGGTACAATGAGCAGTTCTTC | CASSATSGGYNEQFF
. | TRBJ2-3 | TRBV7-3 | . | TGTGCCAGCAGCCTATTTCAGGGAGGTCGGACAGATACGCAGTATTTT | CASSLFQGGRTDTQYF
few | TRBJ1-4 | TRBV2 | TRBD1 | TGTGCCAGCAGAAAAGGGACAGGGGATGAAAAACTGTTTTTT | CASRKGTGDEKLFF
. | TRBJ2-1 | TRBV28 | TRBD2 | TGTGCCAGCACCCCGGGACTAGCGACGGGTGGTGAGCAGTTCTTC | CASTPGLATGGEQFF